These 25 T cell receptor beta chains were all obtained from the same sample, sequenced in a study of T-cell reconstitution after alpha-beta-depleted transplantation in children. Unique molecular identifiers were used to barcode this TCRbeta library. TCRdb reprocessed the PCR reads via MiXCR and lists one record per CDR3 protein. The table has 490,000 or so distinct CDR3 sequences, 8% to 11% seen once; the top ten hold about 2.1%. The source was PBMCs, collected before TCRalphabeta/CD19-depleted stem cell transplant. These receptors all stem from a child aged 2-9 years with inherited bone marrow failure, due to receive a stem cell transplant.

This clonotype was detected many times. The J gene is TRBJ2-5, the V gene TRBV5-1; D unclear. In germline, CDR1 is SGHRS, CDR2 YFSETQ. The CDR3 contains 12 residues. Deletions cut 1 base from V and 5 bases from J, with 6 bases between. CDR3 DNA: TGCGCCAGCAGCTTGTTTTCCGAGACCCAGTACTTC. It codes for CASSLFSETQYF.

This clonotype was detected ten times or more. The genes are TRBV28 and TRBJ1-1, with D perhaps TRBD1 (6 bases). Trimming left V 6 bases short and J 1 base short, with 15 bases between. This CDR3 comprises 15 residues. Germline assignment: CDR1 MDHEN and CDR2 SYDVKM. This CDR3 is CASRIPGHSNTEAFF. For the CDR3, the DNA is TGTGCCAGCAGGATCCCGGGACACTCGAACACTGAAGCTTTCTTT.

This clonotype was observed at least ten times. The chain employs TRBV11-2 and TRBJ2-3, with D unresolved. Germline assignment: CDR1 SGHAT and CDR2 FQNNGV. Trimming shortened V by 6 bases and J by 4 bases, and 8 bases separated the two germline ends. The CDR3 is made up of 12 amino acids. The CDR3 DNA is TGTGCCAGCAGATTCCAATCAGATACGCAGTATTTT. Amino acids: CASRFQSDTQYF.

This clonotype appeared many times. CDR3: CASSLRWTSGVYNEQFF. Written as DNA, the CDR3 is TGTGCCAGCAGTTTAAGGTGGACTAGCGGTGTGTACAATGAGCAGTTCTTC. J is TRBJ2-1 and V is TRBV12-3 or TRBV12-4; 10 bases align to TRBD2. This CDR3 is built from 17 residues. Germline trimming cut 2 bases from V and 4 bases from J; bases unmatched to any gene: 8.

This clonotype occurred many times. The V call is TRBV10-3, the J call TRBJ1-1; a weak D match, TRBD1 (6 bases). With 3 bases removed from V and 3 bases from J, the gap between germline ends came to 11 bases. This CDR3 spans 14 amino acids. CDR1 is ENHRY and CDR2 is SYGVKD in the germline V gene. The CDR3 sequence is CAISDWNRDTEAFF. For the CDR3, the DNA is TGTGCCATCAGTGATTGGAACAGGGACACTGAAGCTTTCTTT.

This clonotype was seen many times. The chain couples TRBV28 to TRBJ1-5, with D maybe TRBD1 (5 bases). CDR1 is MDHEN, CDR2 SYDVKM, per germline. This CDR3 is 15 amino acids long. Trimming removed 6 bases from V and 0 bases from J, with 12 bases in between. This CDR3 reads CASRSRDYSNQPQHF. The CDR3 bases are TGTGCCAGCAGGAGCAGGGATTATAGCAATCAGCCCCAGCATTTT.

Of note for this clonotype: Just one base apart from a much larger clone, this may be a read error. Since no conserved phenylalanine or tryptophan closes the CDR3, a read error is the likely cause. CDR3 DNA sequence: TGTGCCAGCAGCCAATACAGGGCGGGTACCGGGGAGCTGTTTCTT. Encoded protein: CASSQYRAGTGELFL. The chain has TRBV7-8 and TRBJ2-2, with D tentatively TRBD1 (6 bases). The length of the CDR3 is 15 residues. The ends were cut back, 5 bases at V and 5 bases at J, with 15 bases in the middle. From germline, CDR1 is SGHVS and CDR2 FQNEAQ.

This clonotype was seen many times. The genes are TRBV5-6 and TRBJ2-2, with a weak D call TRBD2 (5 bases). Germline CDR1 and CDR2: SGHDT and YYEEEE. Trimming pared 3 bases from V and 4 bases from J, leaving 13 bases between. The CDR3 runs 15 residues. The CDR3 protein is CASSWGGLFTGELFF. The DNA of the CDR3 is TGTGCCAGCAGCTGGGGTGGACTTTTCACCGGGGAGCTGTTTTTT. Full variable domain (outside the CDR3, taken from reference TRBV5-6 and TRBJ2-2): DAGVTQSPTHLIKTRGQQVTLRCSPKSGHDTVSWYQQALGQGPQFIFQYYEEEERQRGNFPDRFSGHQFPNYSSELNVNALLLGDSALYLCASSWGGLFTGELFFGEGSRLTVL.

This clonotype was recorded many times. The chain couples TRBV5-1 to TRBJ1-1, with a possible D match to TRBD1 (5 bases). From germline, CDR1 is SGHRS and CDR2 YFSETQ. The CDR3 extends over 15 amino acids. Trimming removed 5 bases at V and 4 bases at J, with 18 bases between. The CDR3 reads CASSLRGEGLTEAFF. The CDR3 DNA reads TGCGCCAGCAGTTTAAGAGGGGAGGGACTCACTGAAGCTTTCTTT.

This clonotype was observed at least ten times. CDR3 in DNA: TGCAGTGTCCGACTAGCGGGAGGACCCTACGAGCAGTACTTC. Amino acids: CSVRLAGGPYEQYF. The chain employs TRBV20-1 and TRBJ2-7, with 13 bases aligning to TRBD2. J lost 2 bases, V lost 7 bases, and 5 bases had no gene match. Per the germline V gene, CDR1 is DFQATT and CDR2 is SNEGSKA (reference sequence). This CDR3 is 14 amino acids long.

As to this clonotype: Possible read error: a much larger clone is one base away. The chain uses TRBV4-1 and TRBJ1-3; TRBD1 is a possible D gene (5 bases). The CDR3 spans 14 residues. Germline V gene lookup returns CDR1 MGHRA and CDR2 YSYEKL. Trimming cost V 0 bases and J 7 bases, with 10 bases left between them. In DNA form, the CDR3 reads TGCGCCAGCAGCCAAGAGACAGTGCGGAACACCATATATTTT. This codes for CASSQETVRNTIYF.

This chain links TRBV7-2 with TRBJ2-7, with TRBD2 matching 8 bases. Germline CDR1 SGHTA, CDR2 FQGNSA. The V gene end was trimmed by 3 bases and the J gene end by 3 bases; junction bases not matched to a gene: 4. CDR3 length: 14 residues. Here the CDR3 DNA reads TGTGCCAGCAGCTTGCTCGGGACTAGCTACGAGCAGTACTTC. Translated, it gives CASSLLGTSYEQYF.

This clonotype was observed a few times. J is TRBJ1-6 and V is TRBV7-9; maybe TRBD1 (5 bases). The V and J ends lost 6 bases and 8 bases respectively, with 17 bases between them. CDR3 length equals 15 residues. Germline-derived CDR1 and CDR2 are SEHNR and FQNEAQ (reference sequence). The CDR3 bases are TGTGCCAGCAGGACGGGAGGGGAGGCGGATTCACCCCTCCACTTT. It codes for CASRTGGEADSPLHF.

Comment on this clonotype: A much larger clone is a single base away; this may be a read error. The CDR3 region is CASSQGASGSRSPYNEQFF. DNA for the CDR3: TGCGCCAGCAGCCAAGGGGCTAGCGGGTCCCGGAGCCCCTACAATGAGCAGTTCTTC. V gene TRBV4-3 combines with J gene TRBJ2-1; the match to TRBD2 covers 8 bases. Germline CDR1 reads LGHNA; CDR2 reads YSLEER. The CDR3 loop spans 19 amino acids. V gave up 1 base and J gave up 2 bases; unmatched junction bases: 13.

The J gene is TRBJ1-4, the V gene TRBV5-1, with 8 bases that match TRBD1. This CDR3 contains 13 residues. V lost 4 bases and J lost 8; bases outside the gene matches: 4. From germline, CDR1 is SGHRS and CDR2 YFSETQ. In DNA form, the CDR3 reads TGCGCCAGCAGCATGGGGACAGGCGAAAAACTGTTTTTT. Amino acid sequence: CASSMGTGEKLFF.

There are many counts of this clonotype. V usage is TRBV4-3 and J usage is TRBJ1-2; D remains unclear. V was cut by 0 bases and J by 6 bases, with 14 bases left in between. Germline CDR1 is LGHNA and CDR2 is YSLEER. This CDR3 spans 15 amino acids. The CDR3 reads CASSQDWSAGDGYTF. The CDR3 region has the DNA TGCGCCAGCAGCCAAGATTGGTCTGCCGGGGATGGCTACACCTTC.

This clonotype has a count of ten or more. V usage is TRBV27 and J usage is TRBJ1-2; D might be TRBD1 (6 bases). The CDR3 loop spans 16 amino acids. Trimming took off 2 bases at V and 2 bases at J, with 15 bases between the two ends. Per germline, CDR1 MNHEY and CDR2 SMNVEV (reference sequence). The DNA for the CDR3 is TGTGCCAGCAGTTTACGATGGGACATCTCGAACTATGGCTACACCTTC. The encoded protein is CASSLRWDISNYGYTF.

This chain connects TRBV10-3 to TRBJ2-1; TRBD1 or TRBD2 may be the D gene (5 bases each). The germline V gene has CDR1 ENHRY and CDR2 SYGVKD. There are 16 residues in the CDR3. The V end was cut by 2 bases, the J end by 8 bases, with 19 bases between. The CDR3 bases are TGTGCCATCAGTGAGGAAGTATTCGGGACGCGCCATGAGCAGTTCTTC. It is translated as CAISEEVFGTRHEQFF.

This clonotype was recorded many times. This rearrangement joins TRBV11-2 to TRBJ2-7, with D possibly matching TRBD1 (6 bases). CDR3 length: 14 residues. Trimming cost V 5 bases and J 3 bases, with 14 bases left between them. Per germline, CDR1 SGHAT and CDR2 FQNNGV. CDR3: CASSTRGRNYEQYF. The CDR3 DNA follows: TGTGCCAGCAGCACAAGGGGGAGAAACTACGAGCAGTACTTC.

Points on this clonotype: A much larger clone is a single base away; this may be a read error. The chain employs TRBV4-1 and TRBJ2-3; D not resolved. V gave up 5 bases and J gave up 4 bases, with 10 bases separating them. Germline lookup yields CDR1 MGHRA and CDR2 YSYEKL. CDR3 size: 13 residues. The CDR3 sequence is CASSTPLADTQYF. CDR3 coding DNA: TGCGCCAGCAGCACCCCTCTCGCAGATACGCAGTATTTT.

At least ten counts were recorded for this clonotype. This sequence joins TRBV7-9 and TRBJ2-6, with no clear D. The CDR3 loop spans 15 amino acids. The germline V gene encodes CDR1 SEHNR and CDR2 FQNEAQ (reference sequence). With 4 bases removed from V and 0 bases from J, the gap between germline ends came to 7 bases. The DNA of the CDR3 is TGTGCCAGCAGCTATTTAATCTCTGGGGCCAACGTCCTGACTTTC. The encoded protein is CASSYLISGANVLTF.

This clonotype was recorded at least ten times. The chain carries TRBV6-1 and TRBJ1-1; D might be TRBD1 (5 bases). Germline loops: CDR1 MNHNS, CDR2 SASEGT. The CDR3 contains 14 residues. V lost 4 bases to trimming and J lost 1 base, with 10 bases between them. CDR3 amino acids: CASSVRGGNTEAFF. In DNA form, the CDR3 reads TGTGCCAGCAGTGTCCGGGGGGGGAACACTGAAGCTTTCTTT.

This clonotype was counted at least ten times. The chain uses TRBV14 and TRBJ2-2; TRBD2 aligns across 11 bases. The germline gives CDR1 SGHDN, CDR2 FVKESK. CDR3 length: 17 residues. Unmatched junction bases numbered 6, after V lost 3 bases and J lost 3 bases. CDR3 coding DNA: TGTGCCAGCAGCCAGCCCTTAGCGGGAGGGGACACCGGGGAGCTGTTTTTT. As protein: CASSQPLAGGDTGELFF.

This clonotype has more than one count but fewer than ten. The CDR3: CASSSKPGLAYYEQYF. DNA of the CDR3: TGTGCCAGCAGTTCTAAACCGGGACTAGCGTATTACGAGCAGTACTTC. The chain is built from TRBV27 and TRBJ2-7; 10 bases are a match to TRBD2. This CDR3 is 16 amino acids long. V shed 4 bases, J shed 4 bases, and the junction held 10 bases outside the gene matches. Germline CDR1 and CDR2: MNHEY and SMNVEV (reference sequence).

This clonotype has ten or more counts. V is TRBV20-1 and J is TRBJ2-7; D gene uncertain. The V and J ends lost 3 bases and 1 base respectively, with 10 bases between them. The CDR3 has 13 amino acids. Germline CDR1 DFQATT, CDR2 SNEGSKA (reference sequence). In DNA form, the CDR3 reads TGCAGTGCTAGCCCGACCTGGTCCTACGAGCAGTACTTC. Translating it yields CSASPTWSYEQYF.